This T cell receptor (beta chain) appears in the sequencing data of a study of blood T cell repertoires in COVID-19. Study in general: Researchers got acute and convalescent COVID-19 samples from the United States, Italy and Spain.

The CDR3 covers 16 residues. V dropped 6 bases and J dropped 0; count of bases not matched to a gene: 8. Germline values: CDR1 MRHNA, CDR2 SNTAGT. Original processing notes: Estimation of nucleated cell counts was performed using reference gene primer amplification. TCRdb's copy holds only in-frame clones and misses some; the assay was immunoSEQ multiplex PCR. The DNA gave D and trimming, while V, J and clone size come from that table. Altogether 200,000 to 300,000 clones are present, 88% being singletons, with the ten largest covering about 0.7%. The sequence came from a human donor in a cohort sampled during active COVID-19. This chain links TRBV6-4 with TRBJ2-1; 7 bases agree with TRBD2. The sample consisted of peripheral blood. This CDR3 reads CASSPLAMSSYNEQFF. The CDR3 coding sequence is TGTGCCAGCAGCCCACTAGCGATGAGCTCCTACAATGAGCAGTTCTTC.